These 30 T cell receptor beta chains originate from one sample sequenced in a study of T cell responses to AZD1222 COVID-19 vaccine. Only in-frame clones appear in the TCRdb table, and some are missing; sequencing was by immunoSEQ multiplex PCR. In the table there are about 92,000 clones, 85% to 90% of which are singletons. The starting material was peripheral blood, obtained on day 0 of MenACWY control vaccination. Source of these receptors: an adult in good health.

The J gene is TRBJ2-7, the V gene TRBV11-1; 8 nucleotides align to TRBD2. Trimming cost V 1 base and J 2 bases; bases outside gene matches: 4. The CDR3 is 15 residues long. Germline V CDR1 and CDR2: SGHAT, FQDESV (reference sequence). CDR3 in DNA: TGTGCCAGCAGCTTAGGCGGGGGGCAACCCTACGAGCAGTACTTC. Translation: CASSLGGGQPYEQYF.

This clone showed up just once. V gene TRBV6-5 combines with J gene TRBJ2-7; a possible D gene is TRBD1 (5 bases). The CDR3 has 12 residues. Germline V gene lookup returns CDR1 MNHEY and CDR2 SVGAGI. Between the trimmed V and J ends, which lost 7 bases and 3 bases, there was a span of 10 bases. The CDR3 sequence is CASTRGRYEQYF. The CDR3 DNA sequence: TGTGCCAGCACTAGGGGCCGCTACGAGCAGTACTTC.

The J gene is TRBJ2-3, the V gene TRBV5-1; 10 bases match TRBD2. This CDR3 comprises 15 residues. Germline V gene sequence: CDR1 SGHRS, CDR2 YFSETQ. Trimming at V came to 0 bases and at J to 4 bases, leaving 2 bases not matched to a gene. The CDR3 DNA reads TGCGCCAGCAGCTTGGGTAGCGGGGGGTCAGATACGCAGTATTTT. Translation: CASSLGSGGSDTQYF.

This clone was counted a few times. The genes are TRBV18 and TRBJ1-2; D remains ambiguous. In germline, CDR1 is KGHSH, CDR2 LQKENI. The CDR3 sequence is 13 residues long. Trimming cost V 0 bases and J 8 bases, with 10 bases left between them. The DNA of the CDR3 is TGTGCCAGCTCACCACCGGGAGGGATCGGCTACACCTTC. Protein: CASSPPGGIGYTF.

This chain links TRBV29-1 with TRBJ1-2, with D maybe TRBD1 (5 bases). Germline V lookup: CDR1 SQVTM, CDR2 ANQGSEA. V shed 5 bases and J shed 4 bases, with 11 bases lying between them. The CDR3 has 12 amino acids. CDR3 DNA sequence: TGCAGCGTTCAGGACGGGACCTATGGCTACACCTTC. The encoded protein is CSVQDGTYGYTF.

This chain joins TRBV13 and TRBJ2-3; D is unresolved. The CDR3 sequence is 15 residues long. Trimming left V 0 bases short and J 5 bases short, with 12 bases between. The germline CDR1 and CDR2 sequences are PRHDT and FYEKMQ (reference sequence). This CDR3 reads CASSLGVQSGDTQYF. The CDR3 DNA reads as TGTGCCAGCAGCTTAGGAGTACAATCGGGAGATACGCAGTATTTT.

This clone was recorded once. The chain couples TRBV20-1 to TRBJ1-1, with D unresolved. The V end lost 3 bases, the J end lost 7 bases, and 9 bases lay between the germline ends. In germline, CDR1 is DFQATT, CDR2 SNEGSKA (reference sequence). The CDR3 spans 11 residues. CDR3 coding DNA: TGCAGTGCTAGGACATTGCTTGAAGCTTTCTTT. Encoded protein: CSARTLLEAFF.

The chain carries TRBV19 and TRBJ1-5; D gene unclear. The V gene lost 4 bases and the J gene lost 2 bases, with 12 bases spanning the gap. The CDR3 extends over 15 amino acids. Germline values: CDR1 LNHDA, CDR2 SQIVND (reference sequence). The DNA of the CDR3 is TGTGCCAGTAGTAGTGTGGAAAAAGGCAATCAGCCCCAGCATTTT. Residues: CASSSVEKGNQPQHF.

The chain couples TRBV6-1 to TRBJ1-1; tentatively, D is TRBD1 (5 bases). The CDR3 covers 13 residues. V was cut by 2 bases and J by 7 bases, with 11 bases left in between. The germline V gene encodes CDR1 MNHNS and CDR2 SASEGT. DNA for the CDR3: TGTGCCAGCAGTGAACGGGGCCTCGATGAAGCTTTCTTT. Encoded protein: CASSERGLDEAFF.

This clone showed up just a few times. This chain connects TRBV4-1 to TRBJ2-5, with 7 bases fitting TRBD2. V dropped 0 bases and J dropped 0; count of bases not matched to a gene: 1. The CDR3 is made up of 15 amino acids. The germline V gene has CDR1 MGHRA and CDR2 YSYEKL. CDR3 DNA sequence: TGCGCCAGCAGCCAAGATGGGACTAACCAAGAGACCCAGTACTTC. Protein product: CASSQDGTNQETQYF.

This chain joins TRBV12-1 and TRBJ1-5. TRBV12-1 is reported as a pseudogene. The CDR3 totals 16 residues. CDR3 in amino acids: CASSFLPLRSNQPQHF. The CDR3 DNA reads TGTGCCAGCAGCTTTTTGCCCTTGAGGAGCAATCAGCCCCAGCATTTT.

Comments on this clone: One end of the junction fails to match germline, which may point to a read error. The genes are TRBV6-5 and TRBJ1-6; 9 nucleotides line up with TRBD1. The CDR3 is made up of 15 amino acids. Germline V CDR1 and CDR2: MNHEY, SVGAGI. The CDR3 coding sequence is TGTGCCAACAGTTTAAACAGGGGGCTCAATTCACCCCTCCACTTT. Translation gives CANSLNRGLNSPLHF.

The genes are TRBV7-2 and TRBJ2-3, with 10 nucleotides matching TRBD2. This CDR3 is built from 16 residues. Germline values: CDR1 SGHTA, CDR2 FQGNSA. Unmatched junction bases numbered 7, after V lost 4 bases and J lost 3 bases. CDR3 amino acids: CASSSLAGVRTDTQYF. As DNA, the CDR3 is TGTGCCAGCAGCTCTCTAGCGGGGGTGAGGACAGATACGCAGTATTTT.

As regards this clone: Other nucleotide sequences from this sample produce the same CDR3. The chain carries TRBV5-6 and TRBJ1-1; 9 bases map to TRBD1. V shed 2 bases and J 3 bases; nucleotides not matched to a gene: 5. Germline V gene data show CDR1 as SGHDT and CDR2 as YYEEEE. This CDR3 spans 15 amino acids. The CDR3 spells CASSFPGQGDTEAFF. CDR3 nucleotide sequence: TGTGCCAGCAGCTTCCCGGGACAGGGAGACACTGAAGCTTTCTTT.

V is TRBV5-5 and J is TRBJ2-7, with TRBD2 as a possible D gene (7 bases). Per the germline V gene, CDR1 is SGHKS and CDR2 is YYEKEE (reference sequence). With 7 bases removed from V and 2 bases from J, the gap between germline ends came to 13 bases. This CDR3 is 13 amino acids long. The CDR3 sequence is CASHGGLAYEQYF. In DNA form, the CDR3 reads TGTGCCAGCCACGGGGGGCTCGCCTACGAGCAGTACTTC.

This sequence joins TRBV9 and TRBJ2-3; TRBD1 aligns across 11 bases. J was trimmed by 2 bases and V by 4 bases; bases with no gene match: 6. Germline lookup yields CDR1 SGDLS and CDR2 YYNGEE. The length of the CDR3 is 16 residues. The CDR3 loop reads CASSLGQGANTDTQYF. The CDR3 DNA follows: TGTGCCAGCAGCCTTGGACAGGGGGCTAACACAGATACGCAGTATTTT.

Sample share makes this clone large. In the same sample, other DNA sequences code for this CDR3. The rearrangement joins TRBV7-2 to TRBJ2-3; D is uncertain. V lost 3 bases and J lost 4, with 2 bases in between. Germline CDR1 is SGHTA and CDR2 is FQGNSA. CDR3 length: 11 amino acids. This CDR3 is CASSFADTQYF. DNA for the CDR3: TGTGCCAGCAGCTTCGCAGATACGCAGTATTTT.

This clone was detected once. This rearrangement joins TRBV7-2 to TRBJ1-1; D possibly corresponds to TRBD1 (5 bases). The CDR3 covers 13 residues. Trimming pared 4 bases from V and 6 bases from J, leaving 12 bases between. Germline V gene lookup returns CDR1 SGHTA and CDR2 FQGNSA. The CDR3 nucleotides read TGTGCCAGCAGCTCGCTGACAGCGTCTGAAGCTTTCTTT. Protein product: CASSSLTASEAFF.

The V call is TRBV11-2, the J call TRBJ2-5; 14 nucleotides line up with TRBD2. This CDR3 is built from 18 residues. Germline CDR1 reads SGHAT; CDR2 reads FQNNGV. The V gene end was trimmed by 1 base and the J gene end by 4 bases; junction bases not matched to a gene: 8. The CDR3 DNA sequence: TGTGCCAGCAGCTTAGCCACGGGACTAGCGGGGGCGGGAGAGACCCAGTACTTC. It translates to CASSLATGLAGAGETQYF.

The V gene is TRBV7-9, the J gene TRBJ1-4, with a weak D call TRBD1 (6 bases). CDR1 is SEHNR, CDR2 FQNEAQ, per germline (reference sequence). V lost 4 bases, J lost 8 bases, and 20 bases lay in between. The CDR3 runs to 16 residues. This CDR3 is CASSSYTGPSEEKLFF. CDR3 coding DNA: TGTGCCAGCAGCTCTTATACAGGGCCCTCCGAGGAAAAACTGTTTTTT.

This chain joins TRBV19 and TRBJ2-7; D not resolved. The CDR3 runs 14 residues. The V end was cut by 4 bases, the J end by 2 bases, with 12 bases between. In germline, CDR1 is LNHDA, CDR2 SQIVND (reference sequence). The CDR3 loop is CASSTRLETYEQYF. DNA of the CDR3: TGTGCCAGTAGTACTCGACTGGAGACCTACGAGCAGTACTTC.

The V call is TRBV15, the J call TRBJ1-1; 7 bases line up with TRBD1. The CDR3 runs to 16 residues. The V segment lost 1 base and the J segment 3 bases; nucleotides outside the gene matches: 8. Germline V lookup: CDR1 LNHNV, CDR2 YYDKDF (reference sequence). In DNA, the CDR3 is TGTGCCACCAGCAGAGGACAGGGTCTTGTTTACACTGAAGCTTTCTTT. Translating it yields CATSRGQGLVYTEAFF.

V usage is TRBV28 and J usage is TRBJ2-7; no clear D gene. CDR3 length equals 14 residues. CDR1 is MDHEN, CDR2 SYDVKM, per germline. Trimming stripped 8 bases from V and 5 bases from J, with 19 bases between. The CDR3 sequence: CASRPQQFDNEQYF. CDR3 sequence (DNA): TGTGCCAGCCGCCCTCAGCAGTTTGATAACGAGCAGTACTTC.

This chain uses TRBV6-6 with TRBJ2-2, with D perhaps TRBD2 (5 bases). V was shortened by 7 bases and J by 5 bases, with 14 bases between the two germline ends. There are 14 residues in the CDR3. CDR1 is MNHNY, CDR2 SVGAGI, per germline (reference sequence). The CDR3 spells CASTTGLGTGELFF. The CDR3 DNA is TGTGCCAGCACGACGGGGTTAGGGACCGGGGAGCTGTTTTTT.

This clone was observed a single time. This chain links TRBV29-1 with TRBJ1-1; D is ambiguous. V lost 7 bases, J lost 3 bases, and 9 bases lay in between. The CDR3 has 11 residues. Germline V gene lookup returns CDR1 SQVTM and CDR2 ANQGSEA. CDR3 region: CSAQAYTEAFF. As DNA, the CDR3 is TGCAGCGCCCAGGCATACACTGAAGCTTTCTTT.

The V gene is TRBV7-2, the J gene TRBJ1-1, with D perhaps matching TRBD1 (5 bases). Looked up from germline, CDR1 is SGHTA and CDR2 is FQGNSA. The CDR3 spans 14 residues. The V end lost 5 bases, the J end lost 5 bases, and 15 bases lay between the germline ends. The CDR3 nucleotides read TGTGCCAGCAGCCGGGGGAAGGGGAGAACTGAAGCTTTCTTT. Protein: CASSRGKGRTEAFF.

J is TRBJ2-7 and V is TRBV5-1, with 12 bases fitting TRBD2. This CDR3 has 15 residues. V was clipped by 1 base and J by 7 bases; unmatched bases: 6. CDR1 and CDR2 from the germline V gene are SGHRS and YFSETQ. The CDR3 DNA is TGCGCCAGCAGCTTGAGGACTAGCGGGGACCGGGAGCAGTACTTC. Protein sequence: CASSLRTSGDREQYF.

V and J are TRBV6-1 and TRBJ1-2; perhaps TRBD1 as D (6 bases). Germline-derived CDR1 and CDR2 are MNHNS and SASEGT. The CDR3 extends over 14 amino acids. V lost 4 bases and J 7 bases, leaving 16 bases between the germline ends. The DNA for the CDR3 is TGTGCCAGCAGTGCAGCCGGGACACAGCGTGGCTACACCTTC. It codes for CASSAAGTQRGYTF.

This chain uses TRBV11-3 with TRBJ2-1; 9 bases match TRBD2. Per the germline V gene, CDR1 is SGHNT and CDR2 is YENEEA. There are 15 residues in the CDR3. The junction had 6 bases not matched to a gene; V was cut back by 1 base and J by 8 bases. CDR3 protein: CASSLGGTSGYEQFF. The CDR3 DNA reads TGTGCCAGCAGCTTAGGAGGTACTAGCGGGTATGAGCAGTTCTTC.

This chain uses TRBV28 with TRBJ1-6; TRBD1 agrees at 8 bases. The length of the CDR3 is 14 residues. The germline V gene encodes CDR1 MDHEN and CDR2 SYDVKM. J was trimmed by 10 bases and V by 6 bases; bases with no gene match: 8. The CDR3 reads CASRVGQGGSPLHF. The CDR3 nucleotides are TGTGCCAGCAGGGTAGGACAGGGAGGATCACCCCTCCACTTT.